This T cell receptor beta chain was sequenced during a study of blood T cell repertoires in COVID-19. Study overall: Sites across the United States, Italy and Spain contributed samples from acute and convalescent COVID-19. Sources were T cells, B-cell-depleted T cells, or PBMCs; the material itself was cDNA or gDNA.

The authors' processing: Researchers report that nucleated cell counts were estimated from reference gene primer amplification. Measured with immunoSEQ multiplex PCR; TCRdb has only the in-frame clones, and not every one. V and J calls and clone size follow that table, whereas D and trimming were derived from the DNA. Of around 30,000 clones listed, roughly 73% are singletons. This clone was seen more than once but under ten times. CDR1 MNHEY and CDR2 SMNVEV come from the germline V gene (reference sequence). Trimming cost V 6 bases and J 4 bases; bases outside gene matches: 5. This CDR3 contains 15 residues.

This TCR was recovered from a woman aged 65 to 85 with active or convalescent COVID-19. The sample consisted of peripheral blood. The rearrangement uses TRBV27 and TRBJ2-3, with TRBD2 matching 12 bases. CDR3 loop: CASRTSGRLADTQYF. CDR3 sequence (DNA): TGTGCCAGCAGGACTAGCGGGAGATTGGCAGATACGCAGTATTTT.